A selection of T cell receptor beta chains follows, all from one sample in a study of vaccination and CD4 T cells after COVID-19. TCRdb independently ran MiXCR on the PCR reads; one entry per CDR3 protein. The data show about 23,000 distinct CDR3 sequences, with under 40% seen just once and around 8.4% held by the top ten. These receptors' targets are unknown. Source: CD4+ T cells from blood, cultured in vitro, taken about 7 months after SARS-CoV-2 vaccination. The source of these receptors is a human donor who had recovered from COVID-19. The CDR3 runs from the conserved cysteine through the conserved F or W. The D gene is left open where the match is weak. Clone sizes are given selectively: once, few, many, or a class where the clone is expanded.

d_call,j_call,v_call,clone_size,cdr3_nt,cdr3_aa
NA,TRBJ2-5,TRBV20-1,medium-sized,TGCAGTGCTAGAGATCCCTCAGGGAGGGAGACCCAGTACTTC,CSARDPSGRETQYF
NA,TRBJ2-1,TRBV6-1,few,TGTGCCAGCAGTGACATAGGGGGGCGCGTCAATGAGCAGTTCTTC,CASSDIGGRVNEQFF
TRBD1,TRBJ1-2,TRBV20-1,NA,TGCAGTGCTAGTTACCCCCCGAAGCCAGAGACAGGGATGAATACGGACGGCTACACCTTC,CSASYPPKPETGMNTDGYTF
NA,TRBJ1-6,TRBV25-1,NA,TGTGCCAGCAGTGAGAGGACTGGGAATTCACCCCTCCACTTT,CASSERTGNSPLHF
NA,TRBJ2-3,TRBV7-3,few,TGTGCCAGCAGCTTTTGGGGCAGGGATACGCAGTATTTT,CASSFWGRDTQYF
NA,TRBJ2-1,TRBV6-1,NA,TGTGCCAGCACCCGATTACGGGGGAACAATGAGCAGTTCTTC,CASTRLRGNNEQFF
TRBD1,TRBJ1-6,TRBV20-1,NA,TGCAGTGCGGCCCGGGACAGTAATTCACCCCTCCACTTT,CSAARDSNSPLHF
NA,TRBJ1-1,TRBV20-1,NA,TGCAGTGGTAGCGGGTCAGCAGGTCTCACTGAAGCTTTCTTT,CSGSGSAGLTEAFF
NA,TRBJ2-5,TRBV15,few,TGTGCCACCAGCAGAATTGGTGGTAGCCTAATTTCCCAAGAGACCCAGTACTTC,CATSRIGGSLISQETQYF
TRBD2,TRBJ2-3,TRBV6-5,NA,TGTGCCAGCAGTTACACTAGCGGGGAACCCACAGATACGCAGTATTTT,CASSYTSGEPTDTQYF
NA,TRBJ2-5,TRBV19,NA,TGTGCCAGTAGTATGGATCTGGAGGAGACCCAGTACTTC,CASSMDLEETQYF
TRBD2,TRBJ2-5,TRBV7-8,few,TGTGCCAGCAGCTTAGTTGTACTAGCGGGAGTTGAGACCCAGTACTTC,CASSLVVLAGVETQYF
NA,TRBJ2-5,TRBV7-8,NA,TGTGCCAGCAGCTTAGTCCCGGGAGTGGAGACCCAGTACTTC,CASSLVPGVETQYF
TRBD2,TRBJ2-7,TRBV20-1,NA,TGCAGTGCTAGAAAGCCAGCGGGAGGCCCCTACGAGCAGTACTTC,CSARKPAGGPYEQYF
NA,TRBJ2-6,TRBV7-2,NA,TGTGCCAGCAGGCTTCAAACTGCTGGGGCCAACGTCCTGACTTTC,CASRLQTAGANVLTF
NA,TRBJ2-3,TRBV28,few,TGTGCCAGCAGCGGGGGCACAGATACGCAGTATTTT,CASSGGTDTQYF
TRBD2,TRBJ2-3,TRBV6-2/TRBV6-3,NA,TGTGCCAGTAGGCGGGGGGGGACCACAGATACGCAGTATTTT,CASRRGGTTDTQYF
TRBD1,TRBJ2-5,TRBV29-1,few,TGCAGCGTGGACAGGGATGAGACCCAGTACTTC,CSVDRDETQYF
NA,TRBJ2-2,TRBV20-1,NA,TGCAGTGCTAGTATCCATGCGGAGCTGTTTTTT,CSASIHAELFF
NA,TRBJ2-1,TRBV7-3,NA,TGTGCCAGCAGCAGGGACTCAGGAAATGAGCAGTTCTTC,CASSRDSGNEQFF
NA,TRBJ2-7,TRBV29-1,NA,TGCAGCGTGCGGGTGTTCCCAGCTGCCTACGAGCAGTACTTC,CSVRVFPAAYEQYF
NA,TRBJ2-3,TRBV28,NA,TGTGCCAGCAGTTTATTCGGGGTGGGCAGCACAGATACGCAGTATTTT,CASSLFGVGSTDTQYF
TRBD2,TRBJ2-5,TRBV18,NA,TGTGCCAGCTCACCGGGACTAGCGGGATTGGAGACCCAGTACTTC,CASSPGLAGLETQYF
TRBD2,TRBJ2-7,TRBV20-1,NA,TGCAGTGCTAGAGATCCGCGTTTGTGGACTAGCGGGAGGGACGAGCAGTACTTC,CSARDPRLWTSGRDEQYF
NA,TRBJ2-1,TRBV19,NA,TGTGCCAGTAGTATAGAAGGACACGGCTCCTACAATGAGCAGTTCTTC,CASSIEGHGSYNEQFF
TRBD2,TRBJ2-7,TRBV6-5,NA,TGTGCCAGCAGTTACGCCCTAGCGGGGGGTCGCGGGCAGTACTTC,CASSYALAGGRGQYF
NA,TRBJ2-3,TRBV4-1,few,TGCGCCAGCAGCCAAGTGGTAGATACGCAGTATTTT,CASSQVVDTQYF
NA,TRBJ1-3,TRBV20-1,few,TGCAGTGCCCCTGTGGGTCCGGCAGGGGACACCATATATTTT,CSAPVGPAGDTIYF
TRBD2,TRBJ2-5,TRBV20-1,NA,TGCAGTGCTAGAGAAACGAATAGCGGGATGGAGACCCAGTACTTC,CSARETNSGMETQYF
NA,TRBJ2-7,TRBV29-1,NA,TGCAGCGTTATTAGAGACTACGAGCAGTACTTC,CSVIRDYEQYF
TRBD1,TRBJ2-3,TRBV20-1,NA,TGCAGTGCTAGAGATTCGGGGACAGGGGTTGCAGATACGCAGTATTTT,CSARDSGTGVADTQYF
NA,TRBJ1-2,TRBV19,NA,TGTGCCAGTAGTATACCAGCCACCCACTATGGCTACACCTTC,CASSIPATHYGYTF
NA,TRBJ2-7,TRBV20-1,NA,TGCAGTGCCAAACGAAATCCCGAGCAGTACTTC,CSAKRNPEQYF
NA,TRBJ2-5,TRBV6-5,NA,TGTGCCAGCAGTTACTCTGGGCTAGCGAAGACCCAGTACTTC,CASSYSGLAKTQYF
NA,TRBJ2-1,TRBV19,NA,TGTGCCAGTAGTATCGGGTTCGGTACGGCTTCCAATGAGCAGTTCTTC,CASSIGFGTASNEQFF
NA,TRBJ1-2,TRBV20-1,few,TGCAGTTCTACTAGGGAGCGATTGGGGGGCGGCTACACCTTC,CSSTRERLGGGYTF
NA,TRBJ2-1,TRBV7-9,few,TGTGCCAGCAGCCCCCCCGGGAGCCCTAACAATGAGCAGTTCTTC,CASSPPGSPNNEQFF
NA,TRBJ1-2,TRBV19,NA,TGTGCCAGTTCGAGACAGGAATATGGCTACACCTTC,CASSRQEYGYTF
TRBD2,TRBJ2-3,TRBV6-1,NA,TGTGCCAGCAGTCTCTTAGCCGCGGGAGGGACAGATACGCAGTATTTT,CASSLLAAGGTDTQYF
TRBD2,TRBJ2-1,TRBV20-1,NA,TGCAGTGCTAGAGATTCCGGGAGGGCCCCCAACAATGAGCAGTTCTTC,CSARDSGRAPNNEQFF
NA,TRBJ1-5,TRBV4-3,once,TGCGCCAGCAGCCAAGATCAGCAAGGGGGTCAGCCCCAGCATTTT,CASSQDQQGGQPQHF
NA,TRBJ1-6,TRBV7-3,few,TGTGCCAGCAGCTTACGACCTCAACCCGATCCCCTCCACTTT,CASSLRPQPDPLHF
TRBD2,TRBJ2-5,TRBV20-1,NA,TGCAGTGCTAGAGATGGGGATCAGCGGGAGGGCCTTTGGGAGACCCAGTACTTC,CSARDGDQREGLWETQYF
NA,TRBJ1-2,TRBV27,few,TGTGCCAGCAGCTCCCTAAGCGACAGGAGCCGAAATGGCTACACCTTC,CASSSLSDRSRNGYTF
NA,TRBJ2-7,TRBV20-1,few,TGCAGTGCCCGACGTCCAGGACACGGCTACGAGCAGTACTTC,CSARRPGHGYEQYF
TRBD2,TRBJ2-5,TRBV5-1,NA,TGCGCCAGCAGCTGGTTAGCTAGCGGGAGAGGAGAGACCCAGTACTTC,CASSWLASGRGETQYF